The 17 T cell receptor beta chains below come from one sample, sequenced in a study of blood T cell repertoires in COVID-19. This table comes from immunoSEQ multiplex PCR, and its TCRdb copy is limited to in-frame clones, with some not included. In the table there are 200,000 to 250,000 clones, 70% to 90% of which are singletons. The specimen was PBMCs or T cells enriched from blood (not recorded which). The receptors come from a young man with acute COVID-19.

The V call is TRBV9, the J call TRBJ1-2, with D unclear. Trimming shortened V by 0 bases and J by 8 bases, and 14 bases separated the two germline ends. Germline V gene lookup returns CDR1 SGDLS and CDR2 YYNGEE. The CDR3 runs to 14 residues. CDR3 in DNA: TGTGCCAGCAGCGTAGGCTTTTCGGAGGGAGGCTACACCTTC. It codes for CASSVGFSEGGYTF. The full variable domain, in which reference TRBV9 and TRBJ1-2 provide the parts outside the CDR3, is DSGVTQTPKHLITATGQRVTLRCSPRSGDLSVYWYQQSLDQGLQFLIQYYNGEERAKGNILERFSAQQFPDLHSELNLSSLELGDSALYFCASSVGFSEGGYTFGSGTRLTVV.

The V call is TRBV19, the J call TRBJ1-4; weak D call: TRBD1 (5 bases). Per the germline V gene, CDR1 is LNHDA and CDR2 is SQIVND (reference sequence). Trimming left V 6 bases short and J 6 bases short, with 17 bases between. This CDR3 has 15 amino acids. CDR3 nucleotide sequence: TGTGCCAGTAGCTCTGAGGGGAGGGTACATGAAAAACTGTTTTTT. Its protein product is CASSSEGRVHEKLFF.

This clone was recorded a few times. This rearrangement joins TRBV6-5 to TRBJ1-1; D may be TRBD1 (6 bases). Germline lookup yields CDR1 MNHEY and CDR2 SVGAGI. V lost 6 bases and J 6 bases, leaving 8 bases between the germline ends. The CDR3 runs to 11 residues. Written as DNA, the CDR3 is TGTGCCAGCAGCGGACAGCCTGAAGCTTTCTTT. Translating it yields CASSGQPEAFF.

The CDR3 DNA is TGTGCCACCTACAGGGCTTCGGAAGGCTACACCTTC. Protein: CATYRASEGYTF. This chain connects TRBV6-5 to TRBJ1-2, with TRBD1 as a possible D gene (6 bases). The CDR3 consists of 12 residues. Germline CDR1 and CDR2: MNHEY and SVGAGI. Deletions cut 10 bases from V and 8 bases from J, with 17 bases between.

The chain employs TRBV7-2 and TRBJ2-7; 10 nucleotides agree with TRBD2. V trimming: 4 bases; J trimming: 4 bases; junction bases outside the gene matches: 16. The CDR3 length is 18 residues. CDR1 is SGHTA and CDR2 is FQGNSA in the germline V gene. CDR3 nucleotide sequence: TGTGCCAGCAGCTATAGGGCCCAAGGAAGCGGGGGGGTGTACGAGCAGTACTTC. Protein product: CASSYRAQGSGGVYEQYF.

V and J are TRBV18 and TRBJ2-6; 8 nucleotides line up with TRBD1. This CDR3 is built from 16 residues. The junction had 2 bases not matched to a gene; V was cut back by 2 bases and J by 2 bases. Per germline, CDR1 KGHSH and CDR2 LQKENI. CDR3 amino acids: CASSPGTGAGANVLTF. The CDR3 nucleotides read TGTGCCAGCTCACCAGGGACAGGCGCTGGGGCCAACGTCCTGACTTTC.

The V and J genes are TRBV29-1 and TRBJ1-2; 8 nucleotides align to TRBD1. This CDR3 spans 13 amino acids. Germline assignment: CDR1 SQVTM and CDR2 ANQGSEA. This chain's CDR3 is CTLRAGGSYGYTF. Here the CDR3 DNA reads TGCACCCTGAGGGCAGGGGGCAGTTATGGCTACACCTTC.

The gene calls are TRBV10-3 and TRBJ1-2; D is perhaps TRBD1 (5 bases). V lost 6 bases and J lost 2, with 16 bases in between. The CDR3 has 15 amino acids. In germline, CDR1 is ENHRY, CDR2 SYGVKD. CDR3 nucleotide sequence: TGTGCCATCAGCCAAGCGGCAGGGAGGAACTATGGCTACACCTTC. Translated: CAISQAAGRNYGYTF.

This clone appeared a single time. This sequence joins TRBV5-1 and TRBJ1-2; D may be TRBD1 (6 bases). CDR1 is SGHRS, CDR2 YFSETQ, per germline. V lost 2 bases, J lost 7 bases, and 15 bases lay in between. The CDR3 is 14 residues long. For the CDR3, the DNA is TGCGCCAGCAGCTTCGGCGGGGGCGCAGGTGGCTACACCTTC. It yields the protein CASSFGGGAGGYTF. Full variable domain (remainder filled in from reference TRBV5-1 and TRBJ1-2): KAGVTQTPRYLIKTRGQQVTLSCSPISGHRSVSWYQQTPGQGLQFLFEYFSETQRNKGNFPGRFSGRQFSNSRSEMNVSTLELGDSALYLCASSFGGGAGGYTFGSGTRLTVV.

V and J are TRBV6-1 and TRBJ1-6, with D tentatively TRBD1 (6 bases). V was pared by 2 bases and J by 10 bases, with 12 bases between. The germline gives CDR1 MNHNS, CDR2 SASEGT. The CDR3 length is 14 residues. As DNA, the CDR3 is TGTGCCAGCAGTGAAACAGGGAGAGGGTCACCCCTCCACTTT. This gives the protein CASSETGRGSPLHF.

The CDR3 DNA reads TGTGCCTGGAGTGAGGGGGAAAAACTGTTTTTT. It is translated as CAWSEGEKLFF. V and J are TRBV30 and TRBJ1-4, with a tentative D call TRBD1 (5 bases). The ends were cut back, 1 base at V and 8 bases at J, with 5 bases in the middle. The CDR3 loop spans 11 amino acids. The germline V gene has CDR1 GTSNPN and CDR2 SVGIG (reference sequence). The full variable domain, rest sourced from reference TRBV30 and TRBJ1-4, is SQTIHQWPATLVQPVGSPLSLECTVEGTSNPNLYWYRQAAGRGLQLLFYSVGIGQISSEVPQNLSASRPQDRQFILSSKKLLLSDSGFYLCAWSEGEKLFFGSGTQLSVL.

In this sample, this clone turned up a few times. The rearrangement links TRBV2 to TRBJ2-4; 9 bases map to TRBD2. V was clipped by 3 bases and J by 9 bases; unmatched bases: 9. The CDR3 contains 15 residues. The germline gives CDR1 SNHLY, CDR2 FYNNEI. The CDR3 coding sequence is TGTGCCAGCAGTGATCCCCGGCGGGGGGGGAGCATTCAGTACTTC. It translates to CASSDPRRGGSIQYF.

The chain is built from TRBV7-9 and TRBJ2-5; 10 bases are shared with TRBD2. The V and J ends lost 5 bases and 3 bases, in that order; junction bases with no gene match: 9. CDR3 length: 16 amino acids. Germline V gene data show CDR1 as SEHNR and CDR2 as FQNEAQ (reference sequence). The chain's CDR3 is CASSRRSGGEEETQYF. The CDR3 coding sequence is TGTGCCAGCAGCAGGAGGAGCGGGGGGGAAGAAGAGACCCAGTACTTC.

The DNA for the CDR3 is TGTGCCAGCTCACTCAGTCAGGTTATGGACACCATATATTTT. Protein sequence: CASSLSQVMDTIYF. V and J are TRBV18 and TRBJ1-3; D is undetermined. The V gene's germline CDR1 is KGHSH and CDR2 LQKENI. The CDR3 runs 14 residues. V lost 4 bases to trimming and J lost 8 bases, with 15 bases between them.

The CDR3 loop reads CASSLRLTGNEQFF. In nucleotides, the CDR3 is TGTGCCAGCAGCTTAAGGCTAACCGGGAATGAGCAGTTCTTC. The gene calls are TRBV7-3 and TRBJ2-1; D remains ambiguous. V lost 1 base and J lost 7, with 11 bases in between. Looked up from germline, CDR1 is SGHTA and CDR2 is FQGTGA. The CDR3 loop spans 14 amino acids.

This clone was seen only a few times. This chain connects TRBV13 to TRBJ1-1; a possible D gene is TRBD1 (6 bases). Trimming cost V 5 bases and J 5 bases, with 12 bases left between them. The germline V gene encodes CDR1 PRHDT and CDR2 FYEKMQ (reference sequence). This CDR3 is built from 13 residues. The CDR3 DNA reads as TGTGCCAGCAGCCCAGCAGGGGAAACTGAAGCTTTCTTT. Translation: CASSPAGETEAFF.

This chain joins TRBV9 and TRBJ2-7; D is possibly TRBD1 (6 bases). Germline CDR1 and CDR2: SGDLS and YYNGEE. Trimming took off 0 bases at V and 5 bases at J, with 9 bases between the two ends. The CDR3 sequence is 13 residues long. CDR3 in amino acids: CASSVVGGHEQYF. CDR3 DNA: TGTGCCAGCAGCGTAGTTGGGGGCCACGAGCAGTACTTC.